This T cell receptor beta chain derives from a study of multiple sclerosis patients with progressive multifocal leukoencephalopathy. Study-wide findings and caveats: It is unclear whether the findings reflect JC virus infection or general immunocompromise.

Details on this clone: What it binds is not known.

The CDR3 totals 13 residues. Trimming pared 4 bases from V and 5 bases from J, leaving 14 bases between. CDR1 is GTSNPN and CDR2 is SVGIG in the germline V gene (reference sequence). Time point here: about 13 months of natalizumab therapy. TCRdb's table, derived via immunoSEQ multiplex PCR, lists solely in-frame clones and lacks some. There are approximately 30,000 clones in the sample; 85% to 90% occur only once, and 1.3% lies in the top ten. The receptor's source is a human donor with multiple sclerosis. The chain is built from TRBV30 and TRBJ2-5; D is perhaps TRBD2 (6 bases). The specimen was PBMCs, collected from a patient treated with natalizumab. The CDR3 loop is CAWTPAGWETQYF. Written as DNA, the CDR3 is TGTGCCTGGACCCCCGCGGGGTGGGAGACCCAGTACTTC.